The text below deals with one TCR beta chain. Data came from immunoSEQ multiplex PCR; TCRdb stores just in-frame clones and leaves some out. The data hold about 300,000 clones, with roughly 85% observed a single time. This specimen belongs to a study of blood T cell repertoires in COVID-19. At the level of the study: There were acute and convalescent COVID-19 samples, and they came from the United States, Italy and Spain.

V was clipped by 2 bases and J by 7 bases; unmatched bases: 5. CDR1 SGDLS and CDR2 YYNGEE come from the germline V gene. This CDR3 is 14 amino acids long. Sequencing used peripheral blood. This TCR was sampled from a human donor in a cohort sampled during active COVID-19. This chain uses TRBV9 with TRBJ2-1, with 8 bases fitting TRBD2. The CDR3 sequence: CASSVSAGVNEQFF. The CDR3, as DNA: TGTGCCAGCAGCGTTTCAGCGGGAGTTAATGAGCAGTTCTTC.